This record looks at one T cell receptor beta chain sequence and its context. Its antigen is unknown. This entry comes from a study of shared clonotypes between healthy human individuals. The overall study: A donor's plate count was three for CD4 naive and three for CD4 memory; CD8 naive had two and CD8 memory one.

From germline, CDR1 is MNHEY and CDR2 SVGAGI. The length of the CDR3 is 15 residues. Trimming left V 3 bases short and J 5 bases short, with 17 bases between. Generated by immunoSEQ multiplex PCR, the TCRdb table keeps only in-frame clones and is missing some. The data show about 2.4 million clones, more than 85% seen once. CD4+ cells yielded CD45RA+ naive and CD45RA-negative memory subsets. Study-wide findings and caveats: A generally larger estimated richness was seen in naive subsets than in memory subsets. Despite large depth, rarefaction showed incomplete sorted-subset sequencing.

The origin of this receptor is a man younger than 30 in good health. Some clones in this sample may be carry-over from other donors' samples. Sequencing was done on a sample of naive CD4+ T cells from PBMCs. The subset is: CD45RA+ positively selected. The rearrangement uses TRBV6-5 and TRBJ2-7; D possibly matches TRBD1 or TRBD2 (6 bases each). The CDR3 region has the DNA TGTGCCAGCAGTTATTTTGCTGTGGGGGGCGACGAGCAGTACTTC. It codes for CASSYFAVGGDEQYF.